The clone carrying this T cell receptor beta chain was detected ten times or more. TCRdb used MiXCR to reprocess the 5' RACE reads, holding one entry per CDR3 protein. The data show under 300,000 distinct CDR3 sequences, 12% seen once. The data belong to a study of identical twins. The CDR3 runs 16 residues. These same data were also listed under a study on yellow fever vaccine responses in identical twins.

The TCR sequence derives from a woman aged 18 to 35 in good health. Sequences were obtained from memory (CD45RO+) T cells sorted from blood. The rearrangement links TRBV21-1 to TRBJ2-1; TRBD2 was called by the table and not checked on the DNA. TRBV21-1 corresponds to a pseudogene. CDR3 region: CASSKKRGSAYNEQFF. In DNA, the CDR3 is TGTGCCAGCAGCAAAAAGCGGGGGTCGGCTTACAATGAGCAGTTCTTC.